The rows below give T cell receptor beta chains drawn from one sample of a study of T cell responses to AZD1222 COVID-19 vaccine. The assay was immunoSEQ multiplex PCR, and TCRdb's table has in-frame clones only and misses some. The sample records more than 100,000 clones, around 90% being singletons. The input for sequencing was peripheral blood, taken 28 days after the second AZD1222 dose. The origin of the receptors is an adult who received the AZD1222 COVID-19 vaccine. Both conserved end residues are part of each CDR3. The D gene is left open where the match is weak. Clone size is stated in some rows and not others, as once, few, many or a class when expanded.

size	V	D	J	DNA	CDR3
.	TRBV7-3	.	TRBJ2-5	TGTGCCAGCAGCACCAACGCCGCGGAACAAGAGACCCAGTACTTC	CASSTNAAEQETQYF
.	TRBV11-3	.	TRBJ2-1	TGTGCCAGCAGCTTAGGTCGCGACTCCTACAATGAGCAGTTCTTC	CASSLGRDSYNEQFF
.	TRBV24-1	.	TRBJ2-3	TGTGCCACCAGTGATAGCGGTTACGCTAGCACAGATACGCAGTATTTT	CATSDSGYASTDTQYF
.	TRBV5-4	.	TRBJ2-1	TGTGCCAGCAGCCGTGACCCGACGGGCTCCTACAATGAGCAGTTCTTC	CASSRDPTGSYNEQFF
.	TRBV21-1	.	TRBJ2-1	TGTGCCAGCAGCAAAGGGGAGAAAACAGGGACCCACAATGAGCAGTTCTTC	CASSKGEKTGTHNEQFF
once	TRBV7-9	.	TRBJ2-2	TGTGCCAGCAGCTTACCAGCGGGCCGGAACACCGGGGAGCTGTTTTTT	CASSLPAGRNTGELFF
.	TRBV20-1	TRBD1	TRBJ1-1	TGCAGTGCCAGTTCAGGGGGCGCGGAAACTGAAGCTTTCTTT	CSASSGGAETEAFF
.	TRBV6-5	.	TRBJ1-2	TGTGCCAGCAGTTACTCCACAGGTCTCAACTATGGCTACACCTTC	CASSYSTGLNYGYTF
.	TRBV4-1	TRBD1	TRBJ2-3	TGCGCCAGCAGCCAAGGAATCGGACAGGGCCCAGATACGCAGTATTTT	CASSQGIGQGPDTQYF
once	TRBV7-9	.	TRBJ2-1	TGTGCCAGCACCCGGCGTAATGAGCAGTTCTTC	CASTRRNEQFF
.	TRBV3-1/TRBV3-2	.	TRBJ2-1	TGTGCCAGCAGCCAAGATCAGGGGAACCACAATGAGCAGTTCTTC	CASSQDQGNHNEQFF
.	TRBV5-1	.	TRBJ2-1	TGCGCCAGCAGCCCCAGCTACAATGAGCAGTTCTTC	CASSPSYNEQFF
.	TRBV9	.	TRBJ2-5	TGTGCCAGCAGCGTAGGCCCCGGAAAAGAGACCCAGTACTTC	CASSVGPGKETQYF
.	TRBV28	TRBD1	TRBJ1-2	TGTGCCAGCAGCTCGGACAGGGTGAGCTACACCTTC	CASSSDRVSYTF
few	TRBV5-8	TRBD2	TRBJ2-3	TGTGCCAGCAGCTTGGGACTAGCAGACGATACGCAGTATTTT	CASSLGLADDTQYF
.	TRBV6-1	.	TRBJ1-5	TGTGCCAGCAGTGAATCGCGAGGTGGTTGGCAGCCCCAGCATTTT	CASSESRGGWQPQHF